This is a list of T cell receptor beta chains from one sample in a study of T cell changes during pregnancy in multiple sclerosis. The method was immunoSEQ multiplex PCR; TCRdb's version includes in-frame clones alone and lacks a portion of them. This table has about 16,000 clones, 95% to 97% appearing once. The material sequenced was peripheral blood, taken in the third trimester of pregnancy. The receptor set was obtained from a female donor with multiple sclerosis, enrolled in a pregnancy study. Each CDR3 is given with its conserved first and last residue. Each record gives: V gene, D gene, clone size, J gene, CDR3 DNA, CDR3 protein. A D gene is named only where the DNA matches it firmly. Only some rows state a clone size, as once, few, many or a class for expanded clones.

>TRBV28|TRBD1|NA|TRBJ1-3
TGTGCCAGCAGTGCACAACAGGGGAAAGCTGGAAACACCATATATTTT
CASSAQQGKAGNTIYF
>TRBV20-1|TRBD1|NA|TRBJ1-2
TGCAGTGCGCGGACAGGGGGCGGCTACACCTTC
CSARTGGGYTF
>TRBV19|NA|NA|TRBJ1-1
TGTGCCAGTAGGCCGACAGATATCACTGAAGCTTTCTTT
CASRPTDITEAFF
>TRBV7-7|TRBD1|NA|TRBJ2-1
TGTGCCAGCAGCGAACGGGACAGGGGTACGCAGTTCTTC
CASSERDRGTQFF
>TRBV19|TRBD1|NA|TRBJ1-3
TGTGCCAGTAGACCTATTGGGACAGGGGCTGGAAACACCATATATTTT
CASRPIGTGAGNTIYF
>TRBV5-4|NA|NA|TRBJ2-3
TGTGCCAGCAGCTCCAGGGCCCTGAGTGCAGATACGCAGTATTTT
CASSSRALSADTQYF
>TRBV18|TRBD1|once|TRBJ2-7
TGTGCCAGCTCACCCTACACAGGGGAAGCCGAGCAGTACTTC
CASSPYTGEAEQYF
>TRBV5-4|TRBD1|NA|TRBJ2-7
TGTGCCAGCAACGATCCGGGACAGGGGTACGAGCAGTACTTC
CASNDPGQGYEQYF
>TRBV29-1|NA|NA|TRBJ1-2
TGCAGCGTGGCAGACACCCTTAACTATGGCTACACCTTC
CSVADTLNYGYTF
>TRBV6-6|NA|NA|TRBJ2-7
TGTGCCAGCAGTTCCCAGGGTTCCCTCGACGAGCAGTACTTC
CASSSQGSLDEQYF
>TRBV18|NA|NA|TRBJ1-3
TGTGCCAGCTCAGAGGTTACAGGGACGACGAGCTCTGGAAACACCATATATTTT
CASSEVTGTTSSGNTIYF
>TRBV5-1|TRBD2|NA|TRBJ2-5
TGCGCCAGCAGCTTGGCCCTAGCGGTGGGGTACCAAGAGACCCAGTACTTC
CASSLALAVGYQETQYF
>TRBV7-2|NA|NA|TRBJ1-1
TGTGCCAGCAGTTTCCCACGGGGTAATATGAACACTGAAGCTTTCTTT
CASSFPRGNMNTEAFF
>TRBV19|NA|NA|TRBJ1-5
TGTGCCAGTAGTCCCGGTTCGGTTGGGGGCTGGGGGAATCAGCCCCAGCATTTT
CASSPGSVGGWGNQPQHF
>TRBV19|TRBD1|NA|TRBJ1-5
TGTGCCAGTAGTATATTACAGGGGGCTAGCAATCAGCCCCAGCATTTT
CASSILQGASNQPQHF
>TRBV2|TRBD1|NA|TRBJ2-7
TGTGCCAGCAGTGAAAGGAACAGGGGGCAATCGGGACGGCAGAGGGGCGAGCAGTACTTC
CASSERNRGQSGRQRGEQYF
>TRBV6-5|NA|NA|TRBJ1-2
TGTGCCAGCAGTTACGAGGGAAACTATGGCTACACCTTC
CASSYEGNYGYTF
>TRBV5-4|TRBD1|NA|TRBJ1-3
TGTGCCAGCAGCTCACAGGGGACTGGAAACACCATATATTTT
CASSSQGTGNTIYF
>TRBV15|TRBD1|NA|TRBJ2-7
TGTGCCACCAGCAGAGATACGGGACAGGGAGCAGGCTACGAGCAGTACTTC
CATSRDTGQGAGYEQYF
>TRBV6-1|NA|NA|TRBJ1-2
TGTGCCAGCAGGGAGCCTCTTGATGGCTACACCTTC
CASREPLDGYTF
>TRBV7-9|TRBD1|once|TRBJ1-4
TGTGCCAGCAGCTTAAAGAGTTGGACAGGGTACTACGAAAAACTGTTTTTT
CASSLKSWTGYYEKLFF
>TRBV19|TRBD1|NA|TRBJ1-2
TGTGCCAGTACCCAGGGGGCTAATGGCTACACCTTC
CASTQGANGYTF
>TRBV18|TRBD1|NA|TRBJ2-2
TGTGCCAGCTCACCCTTGGGACAGGGGGCGATCGGGGAGCTGTTTTTT
CASSPLGQGAIGELFF
>TRBV19|NA|NA|TRBJ1-5
TGTGCCAGTTCTACAGGTAAAATTAATCAGCCCCAGCATTTT
CASSTGKINQPQHF
>TRBV4-1|NA|NA|TRBJ1-5
TGCGCCAGCAGCCAAGGACGGGGGGCGCACCAGCCCCAGCATTTT
CASSQGRGAHQPQHF
>TRBV19|NA|NA|TRBJ2-7
TGTGCCAGTAGTTACGGACAGCTCTACGAGCAGTACTTC
CASSYGQLYEQYF
>TRBV5-1|NA|NA|TRBJ2-5
TGCGCCAGCAGCCCCCAGGAGGGAGAGACCCAGTACTTC
CASSPQEGETQYF
>TRBV5-1|TRBD1|NA|TRBJ1-2
TGCGCCAGCAGTCCAACAGGGGGAAGGGGCTATGGCTACACCTTC
CASSPTGGRGYGYTF
>TRBV11-2|TRBD2|NA|TRBJ2-7
TGTGCCAGCAGCTTAGCGGGGGGGCTATACGAGCAGTACTTC
CASSLAGGLYEQYF
>TRBV7-9|NA|NA|TRBJ2-1
TGTGCCAGCAGCTTAGATGACCTTAGTCGGGGGAGCTCCTACAATGAGCAGTTCTTC
CASSLDDLSRGSSYNEQFF
>TRBV27|NA|NA|TRBJ2-3
TGTGCCAGCAGTTCCTCAAAACTTGGGCCAAGCACAGATACGCAGTATTTT
CASSSSKLGPSTDTQYF
>TRBV18|NA|once|TRBJ2-7
TGTGCCAGCTCACCACCTTTAGGGACAAACGAGCAGTACTTC
CASSPPLGTNEQYF
>TRBV7-8|NA|NA|TRBJ1-3
TGTGCCAGCAGCGGACGGGCGGGGGGGTCTTTAAACACCATATATTTT
CASSGRAGGSLNTIYF
>TRBV5-1|NA|NA|TRBJ1-4
TGCGCCAGCAGCTTGGCTGCAACTAATGAAAAACTGTTTTTT
CASSLAATNEKLFF
>TRBV2|TRBD2|NA|TRBJ2-2
TGTGCCAGCAGTTATAGCGGGAACGGGGAGCTGTTTTTT
CASSYSGNGELFF
>TRBV28|TRBD1|once|TRBJ2-3
TGTGCCAGCAGTCCAGGGGACAGGGAGGATACGCAGTATTTT
CASSPGDREDTQYF
>TRBV2|NA|once|TRBJ1-4
TGTGCCAGCAGCCCTACAGCGGGACCTAATGAAAAACTGTTTTTT
CASSPTAGPNEKLFF
>TRBV7-6|TRBD1|NA|TRBJ1-4
TGTGCCAGCAGCCTCGGGACAGTCAGAAATGAAAAACTGTTTTTT
CASSLGTVRNEKLFF
>TRBV30|NA|NA|TRBJ1-4
TGTGCCTGGAGTCTAGGAATTGCAACTAATGAAAAACTGTTTTTT
CAWSLGIATNEKLFF
>TRBV30|TRBD1|NA|TRBJ2-2
TGTGCCTGGAGTTCAATCACAGGGGCCGGGGAGCTGTTTTTT
CAWSSITGAGELFF
>TRBV5-6|NA|NA|TRBJ2-7
TGTGCCAGCAGCTTGGAGGGGGGGGGACAGGTTAGTAAGGACTACGAGCAGTACTTC
CASSLEGGGQVSKDYEQYF
>TRBV7-2|NA|NA|TRBJ2-7
TGTGCCAGCAGATTCGGGGGACGGACATCCGAGCAGTACTTC
CASRFGGRTSEQYF
>TRBV20-1|NA|NA|TRBJ2-3
TGCAGTGCTACTCGCACAGATACGCAGTATTTT
CSATRTDTQYF
>TRBV7-8|TRBD1|NA|TRBJ1-2
TGTGCCAGCAGCTTTACGACAGGGTATTATGGCTACACCTTC
CASSFTTGYYGYTF
>TRBV19|NA|NA|TRBJ2-5
TGTGCCAGTAGTACCAGGGATCAAGAGACCCAGTACTTC
CASSTRDQETQYF
>TRBV28|NA|NA|TRBJ1-2
TGTGCCAGCAGTTCCCCAGGACTGAACTATGGCTACACCTTC
CASSSPGLNYGYTF
>TRBV4-1|NA|NA|TRBJ2-1
TGCGCCAGCAGCCAAGATCCTAACAGGTATAGAGAGCAGTTCTTC
CASSQDPNRYREQFF
>TRBV7-8|TRBD1|NA|TRBJ2-3
TGTGCCAGCAGCCTGCAGACAGGGGGCGGCTGGACAGATACGCAGTATTTT
CASSLQTGGGWTDTQYF
>TRBV27|TRBD1|NA|TRBJ1-2
TGTGCCAGCAGCTTTACAGGGGTGGGTGGCTACACCTTC
CASSFTGVGGYTF
>TRBV28|NA|once|TRBJ2-7
TGTGCCAGCAGGGAAGTGGGAGGTGGTGGAGGGGCCTACGAGCAGTACTTC
CASREVGGGGGAYEQYF
>TRBV4-2|NA|once|TRBJ1-4
TGTGCCAGCAGCCGACGACACCCAACTAATGAAAAACTGTTTTTT
CASSRRHPTNEKLFF
>TRBV4-1|NA|NA|TRBJ1-3
TGCGCCAGCAGCCAAGACCCCGGTGGAAACACCATATATTTT
CASSQDPGGNTIYF
>TRBV5-1|NA|NA|TRBJ1-4
TGCGCCAGCAGCGTGGCCCTTTCCCCCACTAATGAAAAACTGTTTTTT
CASSVALSPTNEKLFF
>TRBV4-1|TRBD2|NA|TRBJ2-5
TGCGCCAGCAGCCAACTCATGGGGGGGAGAGAGACCCAGTACTTC
CASSQLMGGRETQYF